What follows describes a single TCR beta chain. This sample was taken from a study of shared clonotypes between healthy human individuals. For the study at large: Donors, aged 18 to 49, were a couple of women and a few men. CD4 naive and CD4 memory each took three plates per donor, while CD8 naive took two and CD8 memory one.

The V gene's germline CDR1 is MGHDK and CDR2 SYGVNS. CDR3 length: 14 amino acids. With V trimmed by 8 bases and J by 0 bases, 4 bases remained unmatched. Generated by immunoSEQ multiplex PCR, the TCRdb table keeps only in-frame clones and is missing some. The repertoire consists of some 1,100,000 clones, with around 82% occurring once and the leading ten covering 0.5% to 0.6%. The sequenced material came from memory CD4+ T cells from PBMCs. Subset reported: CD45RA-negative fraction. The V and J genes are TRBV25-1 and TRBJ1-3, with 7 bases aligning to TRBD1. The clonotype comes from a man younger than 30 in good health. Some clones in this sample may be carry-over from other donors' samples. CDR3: CASGTESSGNTIYF. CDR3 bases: TGTGCCAGCGGGACAGAGAGCTCTGGAAACACCATATATTTT.